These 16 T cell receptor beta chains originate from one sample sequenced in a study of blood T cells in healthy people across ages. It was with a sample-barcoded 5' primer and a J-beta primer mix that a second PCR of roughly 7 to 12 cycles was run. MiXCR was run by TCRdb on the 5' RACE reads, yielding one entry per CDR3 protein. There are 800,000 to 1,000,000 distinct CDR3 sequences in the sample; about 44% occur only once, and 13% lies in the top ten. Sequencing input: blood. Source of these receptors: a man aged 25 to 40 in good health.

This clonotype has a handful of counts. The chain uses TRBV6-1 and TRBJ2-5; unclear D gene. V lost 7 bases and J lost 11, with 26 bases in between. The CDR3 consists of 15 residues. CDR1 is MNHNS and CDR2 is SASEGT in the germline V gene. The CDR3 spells CASTREALPSYEQYF. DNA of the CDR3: TGTGCCAGCACCCGAGAGGCCCTTCCCTCCTACGAACAGTACTTC.

The CDR3 DNA is TGTGCCAGCAGCTTAGTACAGGGAGGAGACTACGAGCAGTACTTC. Protein: CASSLVQGGDYEQYF. The chain recombines TRBV7-9 with TRBJ2-4, with D perhaps being TRBD1 or TRBD2 (6 bases each). The J call may be wrong; the DNA end is better matched by TRBJ2-7. This CDR3 has 15 amino acids. CDR1 and CDR2 from the germline V gene are SEHNR and FQNEAQ (reference sequence).

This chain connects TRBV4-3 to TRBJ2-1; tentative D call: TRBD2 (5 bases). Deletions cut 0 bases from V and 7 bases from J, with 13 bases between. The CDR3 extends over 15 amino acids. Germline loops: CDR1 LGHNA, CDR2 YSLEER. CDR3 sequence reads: CASSQDRGWWNEQFF. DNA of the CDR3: TGCGCCAGCAGCCAAGACCGGGGTTGGTGGAATGAGCAGTTCTTC.

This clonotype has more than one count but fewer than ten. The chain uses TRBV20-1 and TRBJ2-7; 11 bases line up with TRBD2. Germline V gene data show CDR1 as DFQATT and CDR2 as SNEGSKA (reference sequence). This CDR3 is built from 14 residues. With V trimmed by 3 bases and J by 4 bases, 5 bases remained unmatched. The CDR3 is CSASLLAGVYEQYF. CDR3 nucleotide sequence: TGCAGTGCTAGCCTACTAGCGGGGGTTTACGAGCAGTACTTC.

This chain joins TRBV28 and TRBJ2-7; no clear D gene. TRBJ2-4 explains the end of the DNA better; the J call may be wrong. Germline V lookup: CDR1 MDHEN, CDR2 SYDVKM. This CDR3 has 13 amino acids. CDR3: CASSLDAPNIQYF. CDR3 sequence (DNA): TGTGCCAGCAGTTTAGATGCTCCAAACATTCAGTACTTC.

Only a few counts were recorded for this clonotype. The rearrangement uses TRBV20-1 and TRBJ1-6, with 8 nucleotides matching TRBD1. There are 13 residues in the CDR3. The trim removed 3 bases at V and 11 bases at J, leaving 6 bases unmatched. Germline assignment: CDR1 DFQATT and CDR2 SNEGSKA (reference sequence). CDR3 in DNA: TGCAGTGCTAGGGACAGGGCCCTGACACCCCTCCACTTT. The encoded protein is CSARDRALTPLHF.

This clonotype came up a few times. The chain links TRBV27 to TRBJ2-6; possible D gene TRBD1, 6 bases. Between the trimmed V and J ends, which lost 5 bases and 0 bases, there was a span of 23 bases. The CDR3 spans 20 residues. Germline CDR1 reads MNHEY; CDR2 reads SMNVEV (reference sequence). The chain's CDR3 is CASSPTFFGTSNSGANVLTF. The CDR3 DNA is TGTGCCAGCAGTCCGACTTTCTTTGGGACATCAAACTCTGGGGCCAACGTCCTGACTTTC.

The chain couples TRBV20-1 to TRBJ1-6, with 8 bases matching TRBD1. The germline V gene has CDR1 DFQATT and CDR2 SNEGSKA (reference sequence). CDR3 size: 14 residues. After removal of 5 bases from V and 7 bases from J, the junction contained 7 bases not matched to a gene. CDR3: CSAGIGTGNSPLHF. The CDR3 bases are TGCAGTGCTGGCATCGGGACAGGAAATTCACCCCTCCACTTT.

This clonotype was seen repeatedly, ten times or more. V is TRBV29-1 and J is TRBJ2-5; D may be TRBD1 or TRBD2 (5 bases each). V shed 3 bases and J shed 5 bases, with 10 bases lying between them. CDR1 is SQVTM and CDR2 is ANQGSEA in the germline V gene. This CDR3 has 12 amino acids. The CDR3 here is CSVDRGGETQYF. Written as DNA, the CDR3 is TGCAGCGTTGACCGTGGGGGTGAGACCCAGTACTTC.

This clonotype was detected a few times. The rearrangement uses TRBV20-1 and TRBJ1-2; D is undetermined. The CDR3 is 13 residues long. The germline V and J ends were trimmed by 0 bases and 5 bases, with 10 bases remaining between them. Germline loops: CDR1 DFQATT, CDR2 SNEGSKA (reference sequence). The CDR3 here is CSAREAAIYGYTF. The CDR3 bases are TGCAGTGCTAGAGAAGCCGCGATATATGGCTACACCTTC.

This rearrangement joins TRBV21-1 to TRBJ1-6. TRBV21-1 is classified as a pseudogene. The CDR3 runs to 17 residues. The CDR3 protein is CASSKEEGRTYNSPLHF. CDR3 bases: TGTGCCAGCAGCAAAGAGGAGGGAAGGACCTATAATTCACCCCTCCACTTT.

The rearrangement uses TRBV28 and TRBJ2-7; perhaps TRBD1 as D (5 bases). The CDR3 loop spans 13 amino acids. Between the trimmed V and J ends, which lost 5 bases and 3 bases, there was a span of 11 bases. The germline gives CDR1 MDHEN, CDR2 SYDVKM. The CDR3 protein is CASSNQGFYEQYF. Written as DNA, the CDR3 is TGTGCCAGCAGTAATCAGGGCTTCTACGAGCAGTACTTC.

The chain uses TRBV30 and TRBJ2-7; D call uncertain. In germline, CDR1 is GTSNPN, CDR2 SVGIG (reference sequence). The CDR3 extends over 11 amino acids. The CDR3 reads CAGKFAYEQYF. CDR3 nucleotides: TGTGCTGGTAAATTCGCCTACGAGCAGTACTTC.

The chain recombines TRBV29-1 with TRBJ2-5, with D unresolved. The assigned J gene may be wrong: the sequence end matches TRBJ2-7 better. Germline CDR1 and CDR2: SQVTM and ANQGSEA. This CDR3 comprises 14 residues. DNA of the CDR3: TGCAGCGTTGAAAGCCCGGTGGGTCGGCACGAGCAGTACTTC. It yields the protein CSVESPVGRHEQYF.

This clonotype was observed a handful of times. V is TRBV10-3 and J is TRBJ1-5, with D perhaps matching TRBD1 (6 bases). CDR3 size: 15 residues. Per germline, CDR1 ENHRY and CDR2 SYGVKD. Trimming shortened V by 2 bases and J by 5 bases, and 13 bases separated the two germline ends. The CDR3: CAISEQGIGDQPQHF. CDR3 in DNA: TGTGCCATCAGTGAGCAGGGGATCGGCGATCAGCCCCAGCATTTT.

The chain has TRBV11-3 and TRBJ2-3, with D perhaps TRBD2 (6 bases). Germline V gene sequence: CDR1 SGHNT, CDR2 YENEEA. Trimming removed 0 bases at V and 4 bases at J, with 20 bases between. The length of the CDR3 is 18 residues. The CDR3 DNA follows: TGTGCCAGCAGCTTAGATGGGAAACTAGCTGTGCTTTCAGATACGCAGTATTTT. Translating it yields CASSLDGKLAVLSDTQYF.